The 6 T cell receptor beta chains below come from one sample, sequenced in a study of cytomegalovirus exposure and HLA in healthy donors. This table comes from immunoSEQ multiplex PCR, and its TCRdb copy is limited to in-frame clones, with some not included. This table holds about 130,000 clones, 85% to 90% found once. Sequenced material: PBMCs. These receptors were collected from a young man in good health and CMV-seronegative.

The rearrangement uses TRBV19 and TRBJ1-5; 8 bases are a match to TRBD1. V shed 8 bases, J shed 2 bases, and the junction held 8 bases outside the gene matches. Germline assignment: CDR1 LNHDA and CDR2 SQIVND (reference sequence). The CDR3 length is 15 residues. The CDR3 bases are TGTGCCAGTGGATCTGGACAGGGCGGCAATCAGCCCCAGCATTTT. This sequence encodes CASGSGQGGNQPQHF.

The genes are TRBV27 and TRBJ1-3, with unresolved D. The V and J ends lost 0 bases and 0 bases respectively, with 6 bases between them. Germline CDR1 is MNHEY and CDR2 is SMNVEV (reference sequence). The CDR3 sequence is 15 residues long. CDR3 DNA: TGTGCCAGCAGTTTATCCGGGATCTCTGGAAACACCATATATTTT. Its translation is CASSLSGISGNTIYF.

V is TRBV7-8 and J is TRBJ2-7; weak D call: TRBD1 (6 bases). The CDR3 consists of 16 residues. Germline lookup yields CDR1 SGHVS and CDR2 FQNEAQ. The germline V and J ends were trimmed by 0 bases and 3 bases, with 15 bases remaining between them. The CDR3: CASSLAVLTGDYEQYF. CDR3 DNA: TGTGCCAGCAGCTTAGCTGTTCTGACAGGCGACTACGAGCAGTACTTC.

This clone was counted once. The V gene is TRBV6-6, the J gene TRBJ1-5, with D perhaps matching TRBD1 (5 bases). The CDR3 loop spans 15 amino acids. Germline CDR1 and CDR2: MNHNY and SVGAGI (reference sequence). The V end was cut by 2 bases, the J end by 3 bases, with 11 bases between. The CDR3 spells CASSYVGDDNQPQHF. CDR3 coding DNA: TGTGCCAGCAGTTACGTAGGGGATGACAATCAGCCCCAGCATTTT.

There are a few counts of this clone. V gene TRBV10-1 combines with J gene TRBJ1-1, with TRBD1 matching over 8 bases. V lost 8 bases, J lost 0 bases, and 2 bases stayed unmatched. Germline V gene lookup returns CDR1 WNHNN and CDR2 SYGVQD (reference sequence). The CDR3 runs 13 residues. In DNA form, the CDR3 reads TGCGCCAGCGGGGACAGGATGAACACTGAAGCTTTCTTT. Translated: CASGDRMNTEAFF.

J is TRBJ1-1 and V is TRBV4-1, with D possibly matching TRBD1 (5 bases). V shed 0 bases and J shed 2 bases, with 13 bases lying between them. From germline, CDR1 is MGHRA and CDR2 YSYEKL. The length of the CDR3 is 16 residues. CDR3 in amino acids: CASSQDPGGQNTEAFF. The CDR3 DNA reads as TGCGCCAGCAGCCAAGATCCGGGGGGTCAAAACACTGAAGCTTTCTTT.